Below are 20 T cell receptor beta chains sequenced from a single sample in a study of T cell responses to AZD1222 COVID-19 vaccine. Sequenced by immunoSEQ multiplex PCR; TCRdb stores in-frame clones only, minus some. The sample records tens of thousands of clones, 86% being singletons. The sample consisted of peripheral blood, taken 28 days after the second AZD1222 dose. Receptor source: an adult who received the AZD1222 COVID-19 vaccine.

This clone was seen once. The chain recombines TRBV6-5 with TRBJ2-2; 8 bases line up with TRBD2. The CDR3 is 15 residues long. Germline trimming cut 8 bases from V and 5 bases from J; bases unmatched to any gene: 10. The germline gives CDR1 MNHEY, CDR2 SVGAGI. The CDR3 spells CASESGGRSTGELFF. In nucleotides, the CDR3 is TGTGCCAGCGAATCCGGCGGGAGGAGTACCGGGGAGCTGTTTTTT.

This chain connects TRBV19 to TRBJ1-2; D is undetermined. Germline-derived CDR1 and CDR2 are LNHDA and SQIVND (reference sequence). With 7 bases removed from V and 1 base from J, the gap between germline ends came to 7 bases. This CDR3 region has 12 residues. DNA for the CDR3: TGTGCCAGTAATTCTATTAACTATGGCTACACCTTC. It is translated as CASNSINYGYTF.

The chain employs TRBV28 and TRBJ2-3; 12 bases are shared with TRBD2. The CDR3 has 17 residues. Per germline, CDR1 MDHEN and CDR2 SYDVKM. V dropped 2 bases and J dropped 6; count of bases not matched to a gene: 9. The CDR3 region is CASSLPGTSGPKDTQYF. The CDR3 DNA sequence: TGTGCCAGCAGTTTACCCGGGACTAGCGGGCCCAAGGATACGCAGTATTTT.

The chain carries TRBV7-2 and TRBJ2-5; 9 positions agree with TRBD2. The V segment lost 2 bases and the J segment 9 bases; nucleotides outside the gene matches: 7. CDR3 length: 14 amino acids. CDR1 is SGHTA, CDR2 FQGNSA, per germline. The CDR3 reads CASSLSGTSWAQYF. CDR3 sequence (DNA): TGTGCCAGCAGCTTATCCGGGACTAGCTGGGCCCAGTACTTC.

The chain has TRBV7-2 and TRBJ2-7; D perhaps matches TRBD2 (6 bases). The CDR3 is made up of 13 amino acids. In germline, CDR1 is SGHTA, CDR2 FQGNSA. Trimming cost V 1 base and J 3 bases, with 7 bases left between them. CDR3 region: CASSLGGDYEQYF. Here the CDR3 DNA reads TGTGCCAGCAGCTTAGGGGGGGACTACGAGCAGTACTTC.

CDR3 amino acids: CASSVGGAGAYEQYF. CDR3 DNA sequence: TGTGCCAGCAGCGTAGGCGGAGCCGGCGCCTACGAGCAGTACTTC. The rearrangement joins TRBV9 to TRBJ2-7; D remains ambiguous. Germline V gene sequence: CDR1 SGDLS, CDR2 YYNGEE. The CDR3 length is 15 residues. With 0 bases removed from V and 2 bases from J, the gap between germline ends came to 12 bases.

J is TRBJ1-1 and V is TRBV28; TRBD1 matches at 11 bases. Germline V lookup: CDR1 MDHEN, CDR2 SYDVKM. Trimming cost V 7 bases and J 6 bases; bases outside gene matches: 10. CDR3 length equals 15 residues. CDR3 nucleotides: TGTGCCAGCAATGTACCGGGACAGGGGGGTGCTGAAGCTTTCTTT. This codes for CASNVPGQGGAEAFF.

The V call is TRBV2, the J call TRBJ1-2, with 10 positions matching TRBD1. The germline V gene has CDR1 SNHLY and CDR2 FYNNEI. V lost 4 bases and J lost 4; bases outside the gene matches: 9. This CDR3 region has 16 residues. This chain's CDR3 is CASSALRDRGPYGYTF. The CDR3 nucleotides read TGTGCCAGCAGTGCTCTCCGGGACAGGGGCCCCTATGGCTACACCTTC.

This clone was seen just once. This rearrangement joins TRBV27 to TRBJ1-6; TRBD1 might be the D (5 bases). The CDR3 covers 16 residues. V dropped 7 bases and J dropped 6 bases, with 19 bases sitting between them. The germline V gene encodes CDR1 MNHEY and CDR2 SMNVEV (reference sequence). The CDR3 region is CASTIDSRPLNSPLHF. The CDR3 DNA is TGTGCCAGCACCATCGACAGCCGCCCTCTTAATTCACCCCTCCACTTT.

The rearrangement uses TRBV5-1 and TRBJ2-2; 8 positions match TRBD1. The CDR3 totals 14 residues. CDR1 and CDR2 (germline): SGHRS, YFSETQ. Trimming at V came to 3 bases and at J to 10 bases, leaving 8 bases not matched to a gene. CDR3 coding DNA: TGCGCCAGCAGCTCGGGACAGGATGGTCAGGAGCTGTTTTTT. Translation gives CASSSGQDGQELFF.

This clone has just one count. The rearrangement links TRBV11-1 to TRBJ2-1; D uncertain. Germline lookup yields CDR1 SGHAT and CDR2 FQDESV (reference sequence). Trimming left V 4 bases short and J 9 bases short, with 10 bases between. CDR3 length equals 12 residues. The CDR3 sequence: CASSSVWGEQFF. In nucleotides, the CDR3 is TGTGCCAGCAGCTCAGTCTGGGGTGAGCAGTTCTTC.

Here the CDR3 DNA reads TGCGCCAGCACCTCAATGGAAGCTTTCTTT. As protein: CASTSMEAFF. This chain joins TRBV23-1 and TRBJ1-1; D unclear. TRBV23-1 is given ORF status, its function remaining uncertain. The CDR3 consists of 10 residues. V was shortened by 7 bases and J by 8 bases, with 8 bases between the two germline ends.

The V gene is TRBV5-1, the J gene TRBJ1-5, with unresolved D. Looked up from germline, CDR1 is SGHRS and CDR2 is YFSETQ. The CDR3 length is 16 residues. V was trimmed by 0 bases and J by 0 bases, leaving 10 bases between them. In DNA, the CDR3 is TGCGCCAGCAGCTTGGCGGGCATCAATAGCAATCAGCCCCAGCATTTT. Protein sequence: CASSLAGINSNQPQHF.

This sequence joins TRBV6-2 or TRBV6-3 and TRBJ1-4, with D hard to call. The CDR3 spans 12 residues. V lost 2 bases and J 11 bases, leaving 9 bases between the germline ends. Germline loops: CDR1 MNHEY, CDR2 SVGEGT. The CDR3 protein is CASSYNGYKLFF. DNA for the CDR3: TGTGCCAGCAGTTACAACGGGTACAAACTGTTTTTT.

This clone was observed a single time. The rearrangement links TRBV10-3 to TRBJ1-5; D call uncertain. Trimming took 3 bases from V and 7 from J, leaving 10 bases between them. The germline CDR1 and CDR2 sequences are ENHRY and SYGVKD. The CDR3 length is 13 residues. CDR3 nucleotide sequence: TGTGCCATCAGTGAAAGGGTGGACCAGCCCCAGCATTTT. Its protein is CAISERVDQPQHF.

The DNA of the CDR3 is TGTGCCAGCAGTTACTCGGGCAGCCTCTGGGGAGAGCAGTACTTC. Translated, it gives CASSYSGSLWGEQYF. The chain uses TRBV6-5 and TRBJ2-7; D is ambiguous. Per the germline V gene, CDR1 is MNHEY and CDR2 is SVGAGI. Deletions cut 0 bases from V and 7 bases from J, with 16 bases between. CDR3 length: 15 residues.

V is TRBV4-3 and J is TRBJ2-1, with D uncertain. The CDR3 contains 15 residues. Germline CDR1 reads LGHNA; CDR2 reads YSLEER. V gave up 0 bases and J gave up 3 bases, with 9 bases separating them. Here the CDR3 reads CASSQEHGSYNEQFF. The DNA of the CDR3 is TGCGCCAGCAGCCAAGAGCACGGCAGCTACAATGAGCAGTTCTTC.

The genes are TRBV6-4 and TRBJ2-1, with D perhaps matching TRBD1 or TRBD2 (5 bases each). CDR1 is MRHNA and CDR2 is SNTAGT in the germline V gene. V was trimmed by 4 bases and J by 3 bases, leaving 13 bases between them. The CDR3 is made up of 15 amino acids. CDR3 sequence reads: CASSVRGADYNEQFF. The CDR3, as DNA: TGTGCCAGCAGTGTTCGGGGCGCCGACTACAATGAGCAGTTCTTC.

Here the CDR3 DNA reads TGTGCCAGCAGGCGAGACGGCTATGGCTACACCTTC. The encoded protein is CASRRDGYGYTF. The gene calls are TRBV2 and TRBJ1-2, with D hard to call. CDR3 length: 12 residues. The germline gives CDR1 SNHLY, CDR2 FYNNEI. The V end lost 6 bases, the J end lost 4 bases, and 9 bases lay between the germline ends. The full variable domain, its missing parts supplied by reference TRBV2 and TRBJ1-2, is EPEVTQTPSHQVTQMGQEVILRCVPISNHLYFYWYRQILGQKVEFLVSFYNNEISEKSEIFDDQFSVERPDGSNFTLKIRSTKLEDSAMYFCASRRDGYGYTFGSGTRLTVV.

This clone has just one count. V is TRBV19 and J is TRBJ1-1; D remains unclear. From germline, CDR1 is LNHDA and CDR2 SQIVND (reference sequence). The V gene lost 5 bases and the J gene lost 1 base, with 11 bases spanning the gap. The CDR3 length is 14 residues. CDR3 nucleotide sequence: TGTGCCAGTAGTCGGTCGTCTGAGAACACTGAAGCTTTCTTT. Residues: CASSRSSENTEAFF. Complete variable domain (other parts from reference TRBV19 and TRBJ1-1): DGGITQSPKYLFRKEGQNVTLSCEQNLNHDAMYWYRQDPGQGLRLIYYSQIVNDFQKGDIAEGYSVSREKKESFPLTVTSAQKNPTAFYLCASSRSSENTEAFFGQGTRLTVV.